This T cell receptor beta chain was sequenced during a study of blood T cell repertoires in COVID-19 (dated by TCRdb to the early 2020s). Regarding the research as a whole: The collaborator samples originated in the United States, Italy and Spain and spanned the acute and convalescent phases of COVID-19. The material from the prospective study consisted of cDNA or gDNA derived from T cells, B-cell-depleted T cells, or PBMCs. Subjects who had been exposed to COVID-19, were actively infected with it, or had recovered from it provided the deeply sampled blood TCRbeta repertoires that made up the dataset. The repertoires were made available in a free public database intended to serve as a resource for research on the immune response to SARS-CoV-2. Samples came from the ongoing ImmuneRACE study (first 160 participants) plus 1,254 subjects from 6 global collaborators. Nearly every sample came with metadata listing a de-identified subject ID, COVID-19 status, age in years and sex. Where HLA class I and class II types were available, the types were taken from metadata supplied by the sample provider, not from assay-based typing. Study-wide conclusions, independent of this receptor: The quantity of clinical and demographic metadata differed by source and by participant and was supplied without curation.

Whole blood was collected in K2EDTA tubes by collaborating institutions according to the institutions' own protocols. Collaborator samples were shipped for TCRbeta analysis as frozen whole blood, isolated PBMCs, or DNA extracted from either sample type. Turning to this clone: The target of this receptor is not known. Per-base qualities were not stored, and no clone one base away is much larger.

TCRbeta CDR3 regions were amplified from genomic DNA using the immunoSEQ Assay, a bias-controlled multiplex PCR. In the authors' own workflow: Within the assay, amplification of reference gene primers was used to estimate how many nucleated cells each sample contained. To quantify the absolute abundance of each unique TCRbeta CDR3 rearrangement, sequence reads were collapsed and filtered. For each sample, productive Simpson clonality was calculated as the square root of Simpson's diversity index over productive rearrangements. This immuneACCESS table, as held by TCRdb, lists in-frame sequences with V and J called but not all clones. Of the missing ones, under half trace to an unresolved V gene in checked studies; the others have no known cause. That table gives V, J and clone size, and the DNA gave D and trimming. This sample has about 120,000 clones in its table, and about nine tenths of those were observed once. The top ten hold approximately 4.4% of the sample.

From its cysteine to its phenylalanine, the CDR3 spans 15 amino acids. The entry retains the CDR3 DNA only, 45 bases that are in frame from base 1. V is cut back by 6 bases and J by 2 bases, with 5 bases in the junction unmatched. Reading the germline V gene (reference sequence) gives CDR1 LNHDA and CDR2 SQIVND. Sequencing was carried out using peripheral blood. The chain links TRBV19 with TRBJ2-3, and 10 junction bases match TRBD1. This TCR was recovered from a woman aged 45-59 years with acute or convalescent COVID-19. The DNA sequence is given as TGTGCCAGTAGACGACAGGGGGCGTTCACAGATACGCAGTATTTT. Translated, it reads CASRRQGAFTDTQYF.